These 15 T cell receptor beta chains originate from one sample sequenced in a study of CD8+ T cells in alopecia areata. RNA extraction and reverse transcription yielded cDNA as sequencing template. Only in-frame clones appear in the TCRdb table, and some are missing; sequencing was by immunoSEQ multiplex PCR. The data contain 110,000 to 150,000 clones, approximately 50% of them singletons. The sequenced sample was CD4+ T cells sorted from blood, obtained at week 0. The receptor set was obtained from a human donor with alopecia areata.

This chain connects TRBV4-3 to TRBJ2-5; tentatively, D is TRBD2 (6 bases). V was shortened by 0 bases and J by 5 bases, with 13 bases between the two germline ends. Per the germline V gene, CDR1 is LGHNA and CDR2 is YSLEER. The CDR3 is 15 residues long. The CDR3 nucleotides read TGCGCCAGCAGCCAAGATCTCGGGAGAGGGGAGACCCAGTACTTC. Amino acid sequence: CASSQDLGRGETQYF.

The rearrangement links TRBV6-5 to TRBJ1-1; the D gene is possibly TRBD1 (6 bases). Germline V CDR1 and CDR2: MNHEY, SVGAGI. The ends were cut back, 5 bases at V and 5 bases at J, with 12 bases in the middle. CDR3 length: 13 amino acids. Written as DNA, the CDR3 is TGTGCCAGCAGTAGGGGGGTAGGGACTGAAGCTTTCTTT. Its protein product is CASSRGVGTEAFF.

This chain's CDR3 is CSVLIGADTEAFF. For the CDR3, the DNA is TGCAGCGTCCTTATAGGGGCGGACACTGAAGCTTTCTTT. This chain joins TRBV29-1 and TRBJ1-1; the D gene is possibly TRBD1 (5 bases). Germline-derived CDR1 and CDR2 are SQVTM and ANQGSEA. The CDR3 contains 13 residues. Trimming removed 6 bases at V and 3 bases at J, with 14 bases between.

The J gene is TRBJ2-7, the V gene TRBV11-3; 8 nucleotides align to TRBD2. The J segment lost 3 bases and the V segment lost 0 bases, leaving 4 bases of the junction unmatched. Per germline, CDR1 SGHNT and CDR2 YENEEA. The CDR3 has 15 residues. The CDR3 nucleotides are TGTGCCAGCAGCTTAGAACCCGGGACTAGCTACGAGCAGTACTTC. Its translation: CASSLEPGTSYEQYF.

The chain carries TRBV29-1 and TRBJ2-3; D unresolved. CDR1 and CDR2 (germline): SQVTM, ANQGSEA. Trimming stripped 7 bases from V and 5 bases from J, with 10 bases between. This CDR3 region has 11 residues. The CDR3 region has the DNA TGCAGCGCCCGCCTTGGAGATACGCAGTATTTT. As protein: CSARLGDTQYF.

V is TRBV28 and J is TRBJ2-7; D gene unclear. CDR1 MDHEN and CDR2 SYDVKM come from the germline V gene. V shed 5 bases and J shed 6 bases, with 14 bases lying between them. This CDR3 contains 13 residues. The chain's CDR3 is CASSRVGRLEQYF. In nucleotides, the CDR3 is TGTGCCAGCAGTAGAGTTGGCAGACTCGAGCAGTACTTC. Drawing the rest from reference TRBV28 and TRBJ2-7, the complete variable domain is DVKVTQSSRYLVKRTGEKVFLECVQDMDHENMFWYRQDPGLGLRLIYFSYDVKMKEKGDIPEGYSVSREKKERFSLILESASTNQTSMYLCASSRVGRLEQYFGPGTRLTVT.

This chain joins TRBV2 and TRBJ2-6; 8 bases line up with TRBD1. Trimming removed 4 bases from V and 2 bases from J; junction bases left unmatched: 4. The CDR3 runs to 16 residues. Per germline, CDR1 SNHLY and CDR2 FYNNEI. CDR3 DNA: TGTGCCAGCAGTGCCGACAGGGGAACTGGGGCCAACGTCCTGACTTTC. Its translation: CASSADRGTGANVLTF.

For the CDR3, the DNA is TGCGCCAGCAGCCCGGTTAGTGGGTCTAACTATGGCTACACCTTC. Translation: CASSPVSGSNYGYTF. V gene TRBV5-1 combines with J gene TRBJ1-2; D is uncertain. This CDR3 has 15 amino acids. Per the germline V gene, CDR1 is SGHRS and CDR2 is YFSETQ. V lost 4 bases and J 0 bases, leaving 13 bases between the germline ends.

This clone was observed a few times. The CDR3 loop is CASSDSGLATQYF. The DNA of the CDR3 is TGTGCCAGCAGTGACTCGGGACTAGCGACGCAGTATTTT. The rearrangement links TRBV6-4 to TRBJ2-3, with TRBD2 matching 10 bases. The V gene end was trimmed by 0 bases and the J gene end by 9 bases; junction bases not matched to a gene: 0. Germline-derived CDR1 and CDR2 are MRHNA and SNTAGT. The CDR3 sequence is 13 residues long.

The chain combines TRBV4-1 with TRBJ1-5; 7 nucleotides match TRBD1. The germline V gene has CDR1 MGHRA and CDR2 YSYEKL. The CDR3 runs to 15 residues. The J segment lost 8 bases and the V segment lost 1 base, leaving 8 bases of the junction unmatched. The CDR3 spells CASSQGGGGGEPQHF. CDR3 DNA sequence: TGCGCCAGCAGCCAAGGAGGGGGCGGAGGAGAGCCCCAGCATTTT.

The chain is built from TRBV4-1 and TRBJ2-3; 8 nucleotides line up with TRBD2. Trimming cost V 4 bases and J 0 bases; bases outside gene matches: 3. There are 15 residues in the CDR3. Germline lookup yields CDR1 MGHRA and CDR2 YSYEKL. CDR3 loop: CASSPSGWSTDTQYF. CDR3 DNA: TGCGCCAGCAGCCCTAGCGGGTGGAGCACAGATACGCAGTATTTT.

In DNA form, the CDR3 reads TGCAGCTATAATCAGCCCCAGCATTTT. Translating gives CSYNQPQHF. The chain recombines TRBV29-1 with TRBJ1-5; D unclear. This CDR3 region has 9 residues. Germline CDR1 reads SQVTM; CDR2 reads ANQGSEA. The V end lost 8 bases, the J end lost 4 bases, and 3 bases lay between the germline ends.

Of note for this clone: The junction does not match germline at one end; this may be a read error. In the same sample, other DNA sequences code for this CDR3. The chain uses TRBV5-4 and TRBJ2-6; TRBD1 might be the D (5 bases). Germline V lookup: CDR1 SGHNT, CDR2 YYREEE (reference sequence). The CDR3 extends over 14 amino acids. The CDR3 DNA sequence: TGTGCCAGCAGCTTGGAATCTGGGGCCAACGTCCTGACCTTC. It codes for CASSLESGANVLTF.

The chain has TRBV11-2 and TRBJ2-5; D unresolved. The germline V gene has CDR1 SGHAT and CDR2 FQNNGV. The CDR3 is 13 amino acids. V lost 6 bases and J 5 bases, leaving 13 bases between the germline ends. The CDR3 DNA sequence: TGTGCCAGCAGATGGACCATTGAGGAGACCCAGTACTTC. Amino acids: CASRWTIEETQYF.

The chain carries TRBV25-1 and TRBJ2-4; TRBD1 matches 11 bases. Germline CDR1 MGHDK, CDR2 SYGVNS. The CDR3 runs 16 residues. V lost 2 bases to trimming and J lost 2 bases; unmatched junction nucleotides: 2. CDR3 in DNA: TGTGCCAGCAGTGAACGGGACAGGGGGACCAAAAACATTCAGTACTTC. Translating gives CASSERDRGTKNIQYF.